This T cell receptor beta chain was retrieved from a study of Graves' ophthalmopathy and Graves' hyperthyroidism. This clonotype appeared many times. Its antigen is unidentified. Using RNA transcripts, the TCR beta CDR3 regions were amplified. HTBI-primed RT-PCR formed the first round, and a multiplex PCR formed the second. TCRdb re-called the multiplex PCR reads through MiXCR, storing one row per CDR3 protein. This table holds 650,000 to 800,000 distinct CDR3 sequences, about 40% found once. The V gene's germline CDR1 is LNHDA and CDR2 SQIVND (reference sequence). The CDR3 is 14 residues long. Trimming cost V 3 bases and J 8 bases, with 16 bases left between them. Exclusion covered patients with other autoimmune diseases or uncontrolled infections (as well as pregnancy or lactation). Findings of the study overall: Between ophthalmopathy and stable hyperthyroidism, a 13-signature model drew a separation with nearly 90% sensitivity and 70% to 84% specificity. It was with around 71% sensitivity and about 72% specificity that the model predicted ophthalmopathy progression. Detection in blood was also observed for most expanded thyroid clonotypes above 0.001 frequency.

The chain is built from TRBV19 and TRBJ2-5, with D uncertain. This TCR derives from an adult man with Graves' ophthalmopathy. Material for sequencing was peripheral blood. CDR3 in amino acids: CASSMIGARITQYF. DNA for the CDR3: TGTGCCAGTAGTATGATCGGAGCACGGATCACCCAGTACTTC.